This T cell receptor beta chain was identified in a study of blood T cell repertoires in COVID-19. The wider study: Samples representing acute and convalescent COVID-19 were sourced from the United States, Italy and Spain.

The CDR3 covers 14 residues. Trimming at V came to 4 bases and at J to 7 bases, leaving 5 bases not matched to a gene. Germline V CDR1 and CDR2: SEHNR, FQNEAQ (reference sequence). As handled by the study authors: Reference gene primer amplification yielded estimated nucleated cell counts. Generated by immunoSEQ multiplex PCR, the TCRdb table keeps only in-frame clones and is missing some. Clone size and the V and J calls come from that table; the DNA yielded D and trimming. The sample has approximately 170,000 clones; around 88% are singletons. The sequencing sample was made of peripheral blood. The chain combines TRBV7-9 with TRBJ1-2; 11 bases map to TRBD1. The sequence was obtained from a woman between 70 and 85 years old who had recovered from COVID-19. The CDR3 nucleotides read TGTGCCAGCAGCTCAGGACAGGGGGCCGGTGGCTACACCTTC. Residues: CASSSGQGAGGYTF.